This T cell receptor beta chain derives from a study of blood T cell repertoires in COVID-19. Overall study context: The cDNA or gDNA used as material had been derived from T cells, B-cell-depleted T cells, or PBMCs.

This CDR3 comprises 16 residues. Trimming cost V 3 bases and J 2 bases, with 14 bases left between them. The germline CDR1 and CDR2 sequences are SGHTA and FQGNSA. The Seattle patients, enrolled during active infection, were followed longitudinally. As handled by the study authors: Researchers report that nucleated cell counts were estimated from reference gene primer amplification. Assay used: immunoSEQ multiplex PCR; TCRdb lists only in-frame clones, some missing. V and J calls and clone size are given by that table; D and trimming were obtained from the DNA. This table has hundreds of thousands of clones, 70% to 90% appearing once.

The source of this sequence is a woman in her sixties or seventies with COVID-19, enrolled during active disease. The chain carries TRBV7-2 and TRBJ1-5; D might be TRBD1 (5 bases). Input material: peripheral blood. The CDR3 sequence is CASSLRGEMGNQPQHF. Here the CDR3 DNA reads TGTGCCAGCAGCTTGCGGGGGGAAATGGGCAATCAGCCCCAGCATTTT.